This TCR beta chain was obtained from a study of control samples from healthy donors and cancer patients. TCRdb's copy holds only in-frame clones and misses some; the assay was immunoSEQ multiplex PCR. The sample carries approximately 160,000 clones, 90% to 95% recorded once. The TCR sequence derives from a young woman in good health. Sequenced material: blood.

CDR3 loop: CASRRIGGTNEKLFF. The CDR3 DNA is TGTGCCAGCAGGAGAATAGGGGGTACTAATGAAAAACTGTTTTTT. The rearrangement links TRBV28 to TRBJ1-4; perhaps TRBD1 as D (6 bases). Trimming took 6 bases from V and 2 from J, leaving 13 bases between them. Germline lookup yields CDR1 MDHEN and CDR2 SYDVKM. This CDR3 is 15 amino acids long.